This T cell receptor (beta chain) was obtained from a study of cytomegalovirus exposure and HLA in healthy donors. Turning to the study itself: The early release's HLA-typed donors yielded approximately 85 million unique TCRs.

As concerns this clone: Its antigen is not known.

Vbeta (60) and Jbeta (13) primers were used in the PCR. Generated by immunoSEQ multiplex PCR, the TCRdb table keeps only in-frame clones and is missing some. The sample holds over 70,000 clones, more than 70% seen once. Regarding the study as a whole: As a later analysis showed, a missense DCLRE1C variant was linked to trimming of TCR beta V- and J-genes.

V was shortened by 4 bases and J by 1 base, with 7 bases between the two germline ends. Germline assignment: CDR1 MNHEY and CDR2 SMNVEV (reference sequence). There are 13 residues in the CDR3. The clonotype was recovered from a man in his thirties or forties in good health and CMV-seronegative. V is TRBV27 and J is TRBJ1-1; D may be TRBD1 (5 bases). Sequencing was done on a sample of PBMCs. The CDR3 DNA sequence: TGTGCCAGCAGTTCAACAGGGAACACTGAAGCTTTCTTT. Amino acid sequence: CASSSTGNTEAFF.